This T cell receptor (beta chain) stems from a study of blood T cells in healthy people across ages. About the research overall: Template switching retrieved approximately one barcoded beta molecule for each two T cells. General study results and limits: Per-million-T-cell TCR beta diversity fell roughly linearly with age.

The CDR3 is made up of 16 amino acids. The junction had 8 bases not matched to a gene; V was cut back by 4 bases and J by 1 base. Looked up from germline, CDR1 is SEHNR and CDR2 is FQNEAQ (reference sequence). Using a J-beta primer mix together with a sample-barcoded 5' primer, a second PCR was run for roughly 6 to 12 cycles. Researchers report that each sample yielded at least 2.5 million CDR3-containing paired-end reads. MiXCR, applied by TCRdb to the 5' RACE reads, yields one record per CDR3 protein. The data hold 650,000 to 800,000 distinct CDR3 sequences, with 44% observed a single time. As for this clonotype: Its target is unknown.

They isolated at least 6 million PBMCs from each sample. This TCR derives from a man aged 55 to 70 in good health. The chain recombines TRBV7-9 with TRBJ2-3, with 7 bases lining up with TRBD1. Sample: blood. The CDR3 DNA reads as TGTGCCAGCAGCTACACAGGGGTTGAGGGCACAGATACGCAGTATTTT. It translates to CASSYTGVEGTDTQYF.